The rows below give T cell receptor beta chains drawn from one sample of a study of blood T cell repertoires in COVID-19. Sequencing used immunoSEQ multiplex PCR; TCRdb keeps in-frame clones, though not all of them. The sample records fewer than 60,000 clones, approximately 80% being singletons. The sample consisted of peripheral blood. The receptors here all came from a man between 60 and 75 years old with acute or convalescent COVID-19. The CDR3 runs from the conserved cysteine through the conserved F or W. Fields, in order: D gene, V gene, J gene, clone size, CDR3 protein, CDR3 DNA. D genes are given only for firm matches. A row's size may be missing; if present it is once, few, many or a size class.

TRBD1	TRBV2	TRBJ1-4	-	CASSRNLVTGTNEKLFF	TGTGCCAGCAGTCGGAACCTGGTGACAGGGACTAATGAAAAACTGTTTTTT
TRBD1	TRBV7-2	TRBJ1-1	once	CASSTTGVGTEAFF	TGTGCCAGCAGCACCACAGGGGTCGGTACTGAAGCTTTCTTT
-	TRBV6-5	TRBJ1-1	-	CASSRGSSVNTEAFF	TGTGCCAGCAGTAGGGGGAGCTCGGTGAACACTGAAGCTTTCTTT
TRBD1	TRBV12-5	TRBJ2-5	few	CASGLVGRGNQYF	TGTGCTAGTGGTTTGGTTGGCAGGGGGAACCAGTACTTC
TRBD1	TRBV11-3	TRBJ2-7	-	CASSPPGQPLQYF	TGTGCCAGCAGCCCCCCGGGACAGCCACTGCAGTACTTC
TRBD1	TRBV14	TRBJ1-6	once	CASSVTQGVNSPLHF	TGTGCCAGCAGCGTTACACAGGGGGTGAATTCACCCCTCCACTTT
-	TRBV24-1	TRBJ1-1	-	CATSDLNGNEAFF	TGTGCCACCAGTGATTTGAACGGGAATGAAGCTTTCTTT
TRBD2	TRBV11-2	TRBJ2-3	-	CASSRKRGGGTDTQYF	TGTGCCAGCAGCCGTAAGCGGGGGGGAGGCACAGATACGCAGTATTTT
-	TRBV10-3	TRBJ1-5	-	CAISESNLSNQPQHF	TGTGCCATCAGTGAGTCGAACCTAAGCAATCAGCCCCAGCATTTT
-	TRBV24-1	TRBJ2-1	-	CATGSADLNYNEQFF	TGTGCCACCGGTTCGGCAGACTTAAACTACAATGAGCAGTTCTTC
-	TRBV28	TRBJ1-2	-	CASSVQWAGYTF	TGTGCCAGCAGTGTCCAGTGGGCCGGCTACACCTTC
TRBD2	TRBV5-1	TRBJ2-5	-	CASSTRTSGGGETQYF	TGCGCCAGCAGCACCCGGACTAGCGGGGGTGGGGAGACCCAGTACTTC
TRBD2	TRBV5-1	TRBJ2-3	-	CASSFSSGGTTDTQYF	TGCGCCAGCAGCTTTTCTAGCGGGGGAACCACAGATACGCAGTATTTT
TRBD2	TRBV27	TRBJ2-3	-	CASSTGGANTQYF	TGTGCCAGCAGTACCGGGGGGGCCAATACGCAGTATTTT
-	TRBV7-3	TRBJ1-4	-	CASSPGHSTNEKLFF	TGTGCCAGCAGCCCCGGACACTCAACTAATGAAAAACTGTTTTTT
-	TRBV28	TRBJ1-2	-	CASSNPDTAGGYTF	TGTGCCAGCAGTAATCCGGACACAGCGGGGGGCTACACCTTC
-	TRBV21-1	TRBJ1-1	-	CASSRGQPQNTEAFF	TGTGCCAGCAGCCGTGGACAGCCCCAGAACACTGAAGCTTTCTTT
TRBD2	TRBV6-5	TRBJ2-1	-	CASGEGVGYNEQFF	TGTGCCAGCGGGGAGGGTGTGGGGTACAATGAGCAGTTCTTC
-	TRBV5-6	TRBJ1-2	few	CASSLDRIVYGYTF	TGTGCCAGCAGCCTGGACAGAATTGTCTATGGCTACACCTTC
TRBD1	TRBV5-6	TRBJ1-2	-	CASSLLQGAVYYGYTF	TGTGCCAGCAGCTTGCTCCAGGGGGCTGTATACTATGGCTACACCTTC
-	TRBV28	TRBJ2-3	-	CASSISTDTQYF	TGTGCCAGCAGCATTAGCACAGATACGCAGTATTTT
TRBD2	TRBV11-2	TRBJ2-7	-	CASSFVAGPTYEQYF	TGTGCCAGCAGCTTTGTAGCGGGGCCAACCTACGAGCAGTACTTC
TRBD1	TRBV6-5	TRBJ1-2	once	CASSYSRGQLYGYTF	TGTGCCAGCAGTTACTCGAGGGGGCAGCTCTATGGCTACACCTTC
-	TRBV6-6	TRBJ1-2	-	CASRSLYGYTF	TGTGCCAGCAGAAGCCTTTATGGCTACACCTTC
-	TRBV19	TRBJ1-1	-	CASNQWGGETEAFF	TGTGCCAGTAACCAATGGGGGGGGGAAACTGAAGCTTTCTTT
-	TRBV15	TRBJ2-5	-	CATSPRGRYQETQYF	TGTGCCACCAGCCCCCGCGGGCGGTACCAAGAGACCCAGTACTTC
-	TRBV30	TRBJ2-1	-	CAWSLKAGGNEQFF	TGTGCCTGGAGTTTAAAGGCCGGGGGAAATGAGCAGTTCTTC
-	TRBV15	TRBJ1-1	-	CATSRKTGWDTEAFF	TGTGCCACCAGCAGGAAAACAGGGTGGGACACTGAAGCTTTCTTT
TRBD1	TRBV9	TRBJ1-1	-	CASSGRGTEAFF	TGTGCCAGCAGCGGCAGGGGGACTGAAGCTTTCTTT
TRBD1	TRBV11-2	TRBJ1-6	-	CASSPGQASPLHF	TGTGCCAGCAGCCCCGGACAGGCCTCACCCCTCCACTTT
-	TRBV5-1	TRBJ1-4	-	CASSFSTDTNEKLFF	TGCGCCAGCAGCTTCTCGACAGATACGAATGAAAAACTGTTTTTT
TRBD1	TRBV5-8	TRBJ2-2	-	CASSFRQGPSNTGELFF	TGTGCCAGCAGCTTCCGACAGGGCCCCTCGAACACCGGGGAGCTGTTTTTT
-	TRBV5-1	TRBJ2-1	-	CASSLQGGLGEQFF	TGCGCCAGCAGTTTGCAAGGGGGTCTCGGTGAGCAGTTCTTC
-	TRBV5-1	TRBJ2-5	few	CASSLEGTTGETQYF	TGCGCCAGCAGCTTGGAAGGGACGACAGGAGAGACCCAGTACTTC
TRBD1	TRBV5-4	TRBJ2-2	-	CASSPDRGANTGELFF	TGTGCCAGCAGCCCGGACAGGGGCGCGAACACCGGGGAGCTGTTTTTT
-	TRBV30	TRBJ1-5	-	CAWSIDSKNQPQHF	TGTGCCTGGAGTATAGACAGCAAGAATCAGCCCCAGCATTTT
-	TRBV7-9	TRBJ2-2	-	CASSWRRGDTGELFF	TGTGCCAGCAGCTGGCGGCGGGGTGACACCGGGGAGCTGTTTTTT
TRBD1	TRBV6-2/TRBV6-3	TRBJ2-6	-	CASSFRTGAGGANVLTF	TGTGCCAGCAGTTTCCGGACAGGGGCTGGTGGGGCCAACGTCCTGACTTTC
TRBD1	TRBV24-1	TRBJ2-5	-	CATSDPGGQETQYF	TGTGCCACCAGTGACCCAGGGGGACAAGAGACCCAGTACTTC
TRBD1	TRBV7-9	TRBJ1-3	-	CASGEGARGNTIYF	TGTGCCAGCGGTGAGGGGGCGCGTGGAAACACCATATATTTT
-	TRBV5-1	TRBJ2-1	-	CASSLAGQGPYNEQFF	TGCGCCAGCAGCTTGGCCGGGCAGGGGCCCTACAATGAGCAGTTCTTC
-	TRBV7-2	TRBJ2-3	once	CASSLDRGADTQYF	TGTGCCAGCAGCTTGGACAGAGGGGCAGATACGCAGTATTTT
-	TRBV19	TRBJ1-1	-	CASGWSLGTEAFF	TGTGCCAGTGGTTGGAGTCTTGGGACTGAAGCTTTCTTT
-	TRBV5-1	TRBJ1-1	-	CASSLERGGATEAFF	TGCGCCAGCAGCTTGGAAAGGGGGGGGGCCACTGAAGCTTTCTTT
-	TRBV12-3/TRBV12-4	TRBJ2-1	-	CASATETYNEQFF	TGTGCCAGTGCGACAGAGACCTACAATGAGCAGTTCTTC
-	TRBV7-3	TRBJ1-1	-	CASSPDLGRTEAFF	TGTGCCAGCAGCCCTGACCTCGGGAGGACTGAAGCTTTCTTT
TRBD1	TRBV19	TRBJ2-5	-	CASSSTGGARTQYF	TGTGCCAGTAGTTCAACAGGGGGCGCGAGGACCCAGTACTTC
-	TRBV29-1	TRBJ2-7	once	CSAQQAYEQYF	TGCAGCGCCCAGCAGGCCTACGAGCAGTACTTC
TRBD1	TRBV7-9	TRBJ2-2	once	CASSSPTGVAGTGELFF	TGTGCCAGCAGCTCACCGACAGGGGTGGCCGGCACCGGGGAGCTGTTTTTT
-	TRBV28	TRBJ1-2	-	CASSLTAGTNYTF	TGTGCCAGCAGTTTAACCGCCGGGACAAATTACACCTTC
-	TRBV19	TRBJ1-5	-	CASSILIGERQPQHF	TGTGCCAGTAGTATTCTGATCGGGGAGCGGCAGCCCCAGCATTTT
TRBD1	TRBV30	TRBJ1-3	-	CAWDRGASSGNTIYF	TGTGCCTGGGACAGGGGCGCAAGCTCTGGAAACACCATATATTTT
TRBD2	TRBV27	TRBJ2-5	-	CASSSLSGGAGETQYF	TGTGCCAGCAGTTCCCTTAGCGGGGGGGCCGGGGAGACCCAGTACTTC
-	TRBV29-1	TRBJ1-1	few	CSVERGGRGTEAFF	TGCAGCGTTGAGAGGGGGGGTAGAGGCACTGAAGCTTTCTTT
TRBD2	TRBV7-9	TRBJ2-7	-	CASSFSPSGGSSREQYF	TGTGCCAGCAGCTTTTCCCCTAGCGGGGGGTCGAGCCGCGAGCAGTACTTC